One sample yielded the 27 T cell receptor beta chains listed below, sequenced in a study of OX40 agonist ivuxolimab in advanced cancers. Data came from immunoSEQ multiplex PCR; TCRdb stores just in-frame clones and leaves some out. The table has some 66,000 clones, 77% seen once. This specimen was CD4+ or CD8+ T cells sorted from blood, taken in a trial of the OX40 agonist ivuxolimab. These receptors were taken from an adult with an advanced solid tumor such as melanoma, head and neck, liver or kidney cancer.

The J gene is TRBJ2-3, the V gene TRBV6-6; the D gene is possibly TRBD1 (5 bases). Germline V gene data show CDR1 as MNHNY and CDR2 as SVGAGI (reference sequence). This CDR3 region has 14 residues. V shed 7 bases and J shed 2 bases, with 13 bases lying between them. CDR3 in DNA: TGTGCCAGCAACATGGACATGAACACAGATACGCAGTATTTT. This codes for CASNMDMNTDTQYF.

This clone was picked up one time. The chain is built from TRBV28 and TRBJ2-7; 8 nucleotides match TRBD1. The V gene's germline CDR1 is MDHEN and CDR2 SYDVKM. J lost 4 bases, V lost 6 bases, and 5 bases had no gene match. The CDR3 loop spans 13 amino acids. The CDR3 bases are TGTGCCAGCAGGGGGACAGGAATTTACGAGCAGTACTTC. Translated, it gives CASRGTGIYEQYF.

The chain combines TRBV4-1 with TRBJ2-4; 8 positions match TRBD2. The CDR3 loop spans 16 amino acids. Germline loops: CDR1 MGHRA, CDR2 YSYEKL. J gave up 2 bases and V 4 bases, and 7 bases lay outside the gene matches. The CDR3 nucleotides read TGCGCCAGCAGCCCGCACAGCGGGAGAACCAAAAACATTCAGTACTTC. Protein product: CASSPHSGRTKNIQYF.

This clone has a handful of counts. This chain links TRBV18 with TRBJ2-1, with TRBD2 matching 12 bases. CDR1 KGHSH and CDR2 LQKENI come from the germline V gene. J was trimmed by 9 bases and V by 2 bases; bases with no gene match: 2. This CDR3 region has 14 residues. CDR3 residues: CASSPEGLAGEQFF. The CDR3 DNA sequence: TGTGCCAGCTCACCAGAGGGACTAGCGGGTGAGCAGTTCTTC.

CDR3 DNA: TGTGCCAGCAGTTTGAGGCATTTAGAAGAGACCCAGTACTTC. Translating it yields CASSLRHLEETQYF. The J gene is TRBJ2-5, the V gene TRBV27; D is unresolved. The CDR3 length is 14 residues. Trimming left V 3 bases short and J 3 bases short, with 11 bases between. Germline loops: CDR1 MNHEY, CDR2 SMNVEV (reference sequence).

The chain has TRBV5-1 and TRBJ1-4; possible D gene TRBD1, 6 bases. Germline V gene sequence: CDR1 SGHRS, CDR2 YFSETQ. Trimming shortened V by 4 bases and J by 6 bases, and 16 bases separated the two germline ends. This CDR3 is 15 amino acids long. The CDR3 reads CASSIQGREDEKLFF. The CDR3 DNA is TGCGCCAGCAGCATACAGGGACGAGAGGATGAAAAACTGTTTTTT.

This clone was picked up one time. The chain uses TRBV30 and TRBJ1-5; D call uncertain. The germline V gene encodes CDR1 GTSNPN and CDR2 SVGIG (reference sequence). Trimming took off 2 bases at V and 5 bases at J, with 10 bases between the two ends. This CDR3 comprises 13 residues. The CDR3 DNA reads TGTGCCTGGAGTTCCGGGTTAGATCAGCCCCAGCATTTT. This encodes CAWSSGLDQPQHF.

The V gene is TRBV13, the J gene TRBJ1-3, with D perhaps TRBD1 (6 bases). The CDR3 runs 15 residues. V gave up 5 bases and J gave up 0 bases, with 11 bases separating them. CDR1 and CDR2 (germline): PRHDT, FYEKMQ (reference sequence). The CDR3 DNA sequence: TGTGCCAGCAGCCTCCCAGGGGTCTCTGGAAACACCATATATTTT. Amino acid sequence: CASSLPGVSGNTIYF.

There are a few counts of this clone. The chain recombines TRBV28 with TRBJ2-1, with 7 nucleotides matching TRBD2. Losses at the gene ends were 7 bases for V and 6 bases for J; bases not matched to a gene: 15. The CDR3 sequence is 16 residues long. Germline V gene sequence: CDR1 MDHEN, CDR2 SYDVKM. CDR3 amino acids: CASTALGEGPRNEQFF. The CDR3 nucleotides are TGTGCCAGCACCGCCCTGGGGGAGGGACCTCGCAATGAGCAGTTCTTC. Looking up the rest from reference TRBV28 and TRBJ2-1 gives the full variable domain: DVKVTQSSRYLVKRTGEKVFLECVQDMDHENMFWYRQDPGLGLRLIYFSYDVKMKEKGDIPEGYSVSREKKERFSLILESASTNQTSMYLCASTALGEGPRNEQFFGPGTRLTVL.

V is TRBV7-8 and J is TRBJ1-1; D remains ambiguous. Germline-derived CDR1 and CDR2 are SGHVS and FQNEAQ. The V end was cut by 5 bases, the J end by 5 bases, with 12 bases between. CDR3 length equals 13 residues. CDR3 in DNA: TGTGCCAGCAGCCCTACTCGGCAGACTGAAGCTTTCTTT. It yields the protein CASSPTRQTEAFF. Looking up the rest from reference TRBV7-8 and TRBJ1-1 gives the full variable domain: GAGVSQSPRYKVAKRGQDVALRCDPISGHVSLFWYQQALGQGPEFLTYFQNEAQLDKSGLPSDRFFAERPEGSVSTLKIQRTQQEDSAVYLCASSPTRQTEAFFGQGTRLTVV.

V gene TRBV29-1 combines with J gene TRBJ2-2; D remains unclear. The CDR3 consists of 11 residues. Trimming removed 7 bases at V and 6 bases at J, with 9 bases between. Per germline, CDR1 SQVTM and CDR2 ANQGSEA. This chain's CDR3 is CSGTTAGELFF. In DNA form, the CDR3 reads TGCAGCGGGACCACCGCCGGGGAGCTGTTTTTT.

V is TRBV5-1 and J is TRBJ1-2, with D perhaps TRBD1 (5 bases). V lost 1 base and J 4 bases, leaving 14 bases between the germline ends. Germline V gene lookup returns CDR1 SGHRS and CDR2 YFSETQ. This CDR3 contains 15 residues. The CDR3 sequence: CASSLWTGGSYGYTF. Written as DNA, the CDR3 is TGCGCCAGCAGCTTGTGGACCGGGGGATCCTATGGCTACACCTTC. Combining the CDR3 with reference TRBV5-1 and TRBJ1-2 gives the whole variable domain KAGVTQTPRYLIKTRGQQVTLSCSPISGHRSVSWYQQTPGQGLQFLFEYFSETQRNKGNFPGRFSGRQFSNSRSEMNVSTLELGDSALYLCASSLWTGGSYGYTFGSGTRLTVV.

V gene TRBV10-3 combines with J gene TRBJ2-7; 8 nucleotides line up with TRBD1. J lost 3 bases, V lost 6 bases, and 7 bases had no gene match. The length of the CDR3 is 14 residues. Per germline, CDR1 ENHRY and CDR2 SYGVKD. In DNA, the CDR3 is TGTGCCATCAGCGCAGGGACAGGTCGCTACGAGCAGTACTTC. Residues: CAISAGTGRYEQYF.

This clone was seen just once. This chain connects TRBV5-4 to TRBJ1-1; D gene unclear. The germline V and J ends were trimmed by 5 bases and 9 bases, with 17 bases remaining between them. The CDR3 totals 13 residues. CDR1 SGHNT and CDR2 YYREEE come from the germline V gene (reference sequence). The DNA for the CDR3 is TGTGCCAGCAGTTGGCAGACTAACTCGAAAGCTTTCTTT. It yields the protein CASSWQTNSKAFF. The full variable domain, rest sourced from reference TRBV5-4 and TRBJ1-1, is ETGVTQSPTHLIKTRGQQVTLRCSSQSGHNTVSWYQQALGQGPQFIFQYYREEENGRGNFPPRFSGLQFPNYSSELNVNALELDDSALYLCASSWQTNSKAFFGQGTRLTVV.

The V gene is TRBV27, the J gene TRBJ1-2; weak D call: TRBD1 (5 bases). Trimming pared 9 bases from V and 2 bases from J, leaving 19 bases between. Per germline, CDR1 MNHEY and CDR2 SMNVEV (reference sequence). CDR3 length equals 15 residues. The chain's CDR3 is CASRESGTANYGYTF. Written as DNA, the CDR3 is TGTGCCAGTCGGGAATCCGGGACGGCCAACTATGGCTACACCTTC.

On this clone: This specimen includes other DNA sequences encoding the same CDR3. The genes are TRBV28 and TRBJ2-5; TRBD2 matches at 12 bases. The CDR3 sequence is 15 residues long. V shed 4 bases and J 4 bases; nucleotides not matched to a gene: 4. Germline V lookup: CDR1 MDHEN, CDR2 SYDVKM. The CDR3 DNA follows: TGTGCCAGCAGTTCCCTAGCGGGAGGGTTAGAGACCCAGTACTTC. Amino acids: CASSSLAGGLETQYF. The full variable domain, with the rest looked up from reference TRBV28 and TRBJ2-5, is DVKVTQSSRYLVKRTGEKVFLECVQDMDHENMFWYRQDPGLGLRLIYFSYDVKMKEKGDIPEGYSVSREKKERFSLILESASTNQTSMYLCASSSLAGGLETQYFGPGTRLLVL.

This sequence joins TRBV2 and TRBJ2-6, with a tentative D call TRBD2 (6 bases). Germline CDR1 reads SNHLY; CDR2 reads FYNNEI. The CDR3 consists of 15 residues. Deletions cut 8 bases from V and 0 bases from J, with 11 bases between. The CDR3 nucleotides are TGTGCCAGCGGGAGGTTGGCCTCTGGGGCCAACGTCCTGACTTTC. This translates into CASGRLASGANVLTF.

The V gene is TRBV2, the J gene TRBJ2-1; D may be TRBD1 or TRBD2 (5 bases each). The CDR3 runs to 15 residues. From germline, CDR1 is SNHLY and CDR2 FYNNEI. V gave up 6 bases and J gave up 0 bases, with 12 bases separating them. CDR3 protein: CASRGRLSSYNEQFF. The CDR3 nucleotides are TGTGCCAGCAGGGGACGGTTGAGCTCCTACAATGAGCAGTTCTTC.

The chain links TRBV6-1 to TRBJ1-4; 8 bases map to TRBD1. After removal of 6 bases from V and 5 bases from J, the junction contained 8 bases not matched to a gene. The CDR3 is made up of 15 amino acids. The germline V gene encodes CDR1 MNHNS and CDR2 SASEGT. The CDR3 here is CASRDREKGNEKLFF. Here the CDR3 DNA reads TGTGCCAGCAGGGACAGGGAGAAGGGAAATGAAAAACTGTTTTTT.

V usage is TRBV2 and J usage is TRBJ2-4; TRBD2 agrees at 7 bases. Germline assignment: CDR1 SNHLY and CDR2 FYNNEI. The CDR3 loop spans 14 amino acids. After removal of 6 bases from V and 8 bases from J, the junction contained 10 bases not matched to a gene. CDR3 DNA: TGTGCCAGCAGACTAGCGAGTACTTTGGACATTCAGTACTTC. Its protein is CASRLASTLDIQYF.

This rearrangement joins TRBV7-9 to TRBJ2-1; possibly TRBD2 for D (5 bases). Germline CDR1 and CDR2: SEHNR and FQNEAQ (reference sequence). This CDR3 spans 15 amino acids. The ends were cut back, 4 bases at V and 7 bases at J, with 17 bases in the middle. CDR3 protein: CASSSFRAGSNEQFF. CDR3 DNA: TGTGCCAGCAGCTCTTTCCGGGCGGGTTCGAATGAGCAGTTCTTC.

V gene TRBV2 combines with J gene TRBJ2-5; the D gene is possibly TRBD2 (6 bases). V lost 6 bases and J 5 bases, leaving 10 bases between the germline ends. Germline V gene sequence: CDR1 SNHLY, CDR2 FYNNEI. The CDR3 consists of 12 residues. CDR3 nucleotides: TGTGCCAGCAGCGCGGGAATGGAGACCCAGTACTTC. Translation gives CASSAGMETQYF.

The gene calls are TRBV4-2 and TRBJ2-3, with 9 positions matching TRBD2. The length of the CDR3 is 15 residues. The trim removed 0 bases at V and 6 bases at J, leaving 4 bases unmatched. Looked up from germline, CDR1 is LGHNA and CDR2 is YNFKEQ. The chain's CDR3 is CASSQDQSGRDTQYF. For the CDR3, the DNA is TGTGCCAGCAGCCAAGATCAAAGCGGGAGGGATACGCAGTATTTT.

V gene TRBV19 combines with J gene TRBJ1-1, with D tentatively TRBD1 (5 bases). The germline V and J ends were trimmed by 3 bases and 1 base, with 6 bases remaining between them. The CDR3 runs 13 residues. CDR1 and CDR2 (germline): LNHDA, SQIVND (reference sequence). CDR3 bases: TGTGCCAGTAGTATCAGGGAGAACACTGAAGCTTTCTTT. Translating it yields CASSIRENTEAFF.

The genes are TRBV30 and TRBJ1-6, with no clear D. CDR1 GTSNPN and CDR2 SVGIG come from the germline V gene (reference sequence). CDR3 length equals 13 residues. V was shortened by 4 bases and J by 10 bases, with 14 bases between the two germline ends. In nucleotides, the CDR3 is TGTGCCTGGAACACTAACTTCGGGTCACCCCTCCACTTT. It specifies CAWNTNFGSPLHF.

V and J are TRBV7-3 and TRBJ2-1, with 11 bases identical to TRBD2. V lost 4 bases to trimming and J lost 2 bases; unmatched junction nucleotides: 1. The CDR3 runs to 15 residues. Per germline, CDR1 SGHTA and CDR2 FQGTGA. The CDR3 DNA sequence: TGTGCCAGCAGCTCGACTAGCGGGACCTACAATGAGCAGTTCTTC. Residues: CASSSTSGTYNEQFF.

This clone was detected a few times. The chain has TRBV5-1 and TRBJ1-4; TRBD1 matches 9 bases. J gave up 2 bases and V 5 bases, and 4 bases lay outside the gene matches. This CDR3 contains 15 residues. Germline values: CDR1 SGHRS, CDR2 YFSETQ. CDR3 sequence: CASRTGQGTNEKLFF. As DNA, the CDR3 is TGCGCCAGCAGAACTGGACAGGGGACTAATGAAAAACTGTTTTTT.